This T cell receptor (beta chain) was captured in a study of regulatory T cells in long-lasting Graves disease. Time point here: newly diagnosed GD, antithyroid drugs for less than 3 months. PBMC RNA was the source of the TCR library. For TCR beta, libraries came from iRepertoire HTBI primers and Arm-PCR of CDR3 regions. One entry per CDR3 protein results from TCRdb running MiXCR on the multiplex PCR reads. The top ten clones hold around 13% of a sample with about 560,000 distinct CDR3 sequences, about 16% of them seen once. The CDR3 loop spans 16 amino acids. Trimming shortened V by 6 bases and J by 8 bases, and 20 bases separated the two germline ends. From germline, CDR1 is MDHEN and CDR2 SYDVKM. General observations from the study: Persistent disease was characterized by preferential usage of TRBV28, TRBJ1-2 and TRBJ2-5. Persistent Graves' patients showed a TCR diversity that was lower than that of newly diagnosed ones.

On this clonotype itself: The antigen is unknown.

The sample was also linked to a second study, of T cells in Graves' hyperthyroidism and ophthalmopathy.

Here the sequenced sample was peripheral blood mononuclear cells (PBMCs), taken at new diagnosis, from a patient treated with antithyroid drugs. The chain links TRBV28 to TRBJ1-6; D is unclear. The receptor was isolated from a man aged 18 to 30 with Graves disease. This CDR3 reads CASRPSSGSIYSPLHF. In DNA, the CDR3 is TGTGCCAGCAGACCTTCGAGTGGGTCCATTTATTCACCCCTCCACTTT. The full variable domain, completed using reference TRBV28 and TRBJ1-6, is DVKVTQSSRYLVKRTGEKVFLECVQDMDHENMFWYRQDPGLGLRLIYFSYDVKMKEKGDIPEGYSVSREKKERFSLILESASTNQTSMYLCASRPSSGSIYSPLHFGNGTRLTVT.